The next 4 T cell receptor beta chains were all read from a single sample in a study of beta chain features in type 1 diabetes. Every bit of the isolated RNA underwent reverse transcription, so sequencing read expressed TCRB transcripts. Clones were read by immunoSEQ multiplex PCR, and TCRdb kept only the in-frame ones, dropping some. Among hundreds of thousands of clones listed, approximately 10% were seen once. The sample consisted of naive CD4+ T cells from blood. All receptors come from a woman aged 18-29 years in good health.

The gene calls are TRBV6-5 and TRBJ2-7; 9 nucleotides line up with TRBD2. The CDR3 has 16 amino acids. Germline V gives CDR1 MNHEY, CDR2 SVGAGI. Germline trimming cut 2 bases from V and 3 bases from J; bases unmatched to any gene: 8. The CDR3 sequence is CASSYSPASGNYEQYF. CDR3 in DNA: TGTGCCAGCAGTTACAGTCCGGCTAGCGGGAACTACGAGCAGTACTTC.

The CDR3 coding sequence is TGCGCCAGCAGCTTTGGACCTAACTATGGCTACACCTTC. Amino acids: CASSFGPNYGYTF. V gene TRBV5-1 combines with J gene TRBJ1-2; D unresolved. This CDR3 region has 13 residues. V gave up 2 bases and J gave up 0 bases, with 5 bases separating them. Germline CDR1 is SGHRS and CDR2 is YFSETQ.

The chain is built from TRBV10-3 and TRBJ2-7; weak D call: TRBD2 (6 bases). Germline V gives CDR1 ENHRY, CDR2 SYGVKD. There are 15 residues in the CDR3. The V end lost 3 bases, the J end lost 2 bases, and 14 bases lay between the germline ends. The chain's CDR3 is CAISEAGVEAYEQYF. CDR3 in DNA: TGTGCCATCAGTGAAGCGGGCGTAGAGGCCTACGAGCAGTACTTC.

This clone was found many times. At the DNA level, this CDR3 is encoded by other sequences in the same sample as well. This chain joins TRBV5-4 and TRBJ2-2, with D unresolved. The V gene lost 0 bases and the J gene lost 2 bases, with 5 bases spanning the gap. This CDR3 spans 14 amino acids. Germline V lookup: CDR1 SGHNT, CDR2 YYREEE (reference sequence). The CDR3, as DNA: TGTGCCAGCAGCTTGGACAGAAACACCGGGGAGCTGTTTTTT. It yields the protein CASSLDRNTGELFF.